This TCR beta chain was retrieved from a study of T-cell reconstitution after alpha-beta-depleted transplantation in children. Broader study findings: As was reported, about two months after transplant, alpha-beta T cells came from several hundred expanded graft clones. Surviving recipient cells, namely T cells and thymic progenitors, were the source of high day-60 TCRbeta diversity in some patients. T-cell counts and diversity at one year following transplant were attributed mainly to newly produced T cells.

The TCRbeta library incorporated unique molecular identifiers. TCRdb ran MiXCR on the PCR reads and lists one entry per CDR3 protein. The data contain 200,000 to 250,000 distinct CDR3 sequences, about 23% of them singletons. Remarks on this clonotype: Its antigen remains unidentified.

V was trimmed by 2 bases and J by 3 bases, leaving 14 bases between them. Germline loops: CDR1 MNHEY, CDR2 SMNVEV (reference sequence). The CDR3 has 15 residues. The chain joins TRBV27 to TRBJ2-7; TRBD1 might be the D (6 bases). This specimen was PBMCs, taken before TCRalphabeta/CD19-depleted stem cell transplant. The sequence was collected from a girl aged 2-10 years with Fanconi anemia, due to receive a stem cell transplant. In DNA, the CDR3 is TGTGCCAGCAGTTTAGACGGGACAAGTCTCTACGAGCAGTACTTC. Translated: CASSLDGTSLYEQYF.